Below are 25 T cell receptor beta chains sequenced from a single sample in a study of glioma-infiltrating T cells after dendritic cell vaccination. The time point was: after dendritic cell vaccination, including at tumor progression/relapse. Repertoires were generated with immunoSEQ multiplex PCR, while TCRdb's copy carries only in-frame clones and drops some. This sample carries 110,000 or so clones, around 90% of them seen once, and the ten largest clones take 2.5% to 3%. The sample here was blood, taken after dendritic cell vaccination. The source of these receptors is a human donor with glioblastoma.

This chain joins TRBV21-1 and TRBJ1-2. TRBV21-1 is noted as a pseudogene. CDR3 length equals 13 residues. CDR3 in DNA: TGTGCCAGCCCCGAGTTATGGAACTATGGCTACACCTTC. The encoded protein is CASPELWNYGYTF.

The CDR3 bases are TGTGCCTGGAGATCCTCAGGGGGCGTAGGGGGCTACACCTTC. This codes for CAWRSSGGVGGYTF. The chain uses TRBV30 and TRBJ1-2; 8 nucleotides agree with TRBD1. Germline V CDR1 and CDR2: GTSNPN, SVGIG (reference sequence). V lost 3 bases and J lost 8; bases outside the gene matches: 11. The CDR3 length is 14 residues.

This clone showed up just once. The rearrangement joins TRBV7-9 to TRBJ2-1; TRBD1 aligns across 7 bases. Germline V gives CDR1 SEHNR, CDR2 FQNEAQ (reference sequence). After removal of 3 bases from V and 10 bases from J, the junction contained 6 bases not matched to a gene. The CDR3 extends over 13 amino acids. The DNA of the CDR3 is TGTGCCAGCAGCTTGACAGGGTTTTACGAGCAGTTCTTC. Encoded protein: CASSLTGFYEQFF.

The rearrangement uses TRBV9 and TRBJ1-6; TRBD1 matches 7 bases. After removal of 0 bases from V and 9 bases from J, the junction contained 6 bases not matched to a gene. This CDR3 has 15 amino acids. Germline CDR1 and CDR2: SGDLS and YYNGEE. The CDR3 coding sequence is TGTGCCAGCAGCGTAGACCCAGGGGGTACTTCACCCCTCCACTTT. As protein: CASSVDPGGTSPLHF. Supplemented by reference TRBV9 and TRBJ1-6, the full variable domain reads DSGVTQTPKHLITATGQRVTLRCSPRSGDLSVYWYQQSLDQGLQFLIQYYNGEERAKGNILERFSAQQFPDLHSELNLSSLELGDSALYFCASSVDPGGTSPLHFGNGTRLTVT.

This clone has just one count. The rearrangement uses TRBV6-1 and TRBJ1-4; a weak D match, TRBD1 (5 bases). Trimming shortened V by 4 bases and J by 7 bases, and 10 bases separated the two germline ends. Germline V gene data show CDR1 as MNHNS and CDR2 as SASEGT. The CDR3 runs 13 residues. The CDR3 DNA sequence: TGTGCCAGCAGTGCTTCAGGGCGTGAAAAACTGTTTTTT. It translates to CASSASGREKLFF.

This chain links TRBV14 with TRBJ2-6; 7 bases align to TRBD1. Germline CDR1 and CDR2: SGHDN and FVKESK. With V trimmed by 4 bases and J by 4 bases, 13 bases remained unmatched. The CDR3 length is 18 residues. The CDR3 loop is CASSRYRGRRTGANVLTF. The CDR3 DNA reads as TGTGCCAGCAGCCGATACAGGGGAAGGAGGACCGGGGCCAACGTCCTGACTTTC.

In its sample, this clone was seen a few times. The V gene is TRBV5-1, the J gene TRBJ2-7; 8 nucleotides line up with TRBD2. CDR1 and CDR2 from the germline V gene are SGHRS and YFSETQ. After removal of 8 bases from V and 2 bases from J, the junction contained 15 bases not matched to a gene. The CDR3 consists of 16 residues. CDR3 nucleotide sequence: TGCGCCAGTCGAGACTTAGCGGGAAACCCCCCCTACGAGCAGTACTTC. It encodes CASRDLAGNPPYEQYF. The full variable domain, completed using reference TRBV5-1 and TRBJ2-7, is KAGVTQTPRYLIKTRGQQVTLSCSPISGHRSVSWYQQTPGQGLQFLFEYFSETQRNKGNFPGRFSGRQFSNSRSEMNVSTLELGDSALYLCASRDLAGNPPYEQYFGPGTRLTVT.

As for this clone: A read error may account for a junction end that differs from germline. The same CDR3 also results from other DNA sequences found in this sample. The V call is TRBV10-2, the J call TRBJ1-6; possible D gene TRBD1, 5 bases. The germline CDR1 and CDR2 sequences are WSHSY and SAAADI. This CDR3 contains 17 residues. The CDR3 protein is CASRGAGFSSYNSPLHF. The CDR3, as DNA: TGCGCCAGCAGAGGGGCGGGGTTTAGCTCCTATAATTCCCCCCTCCACTTT.

This chain connects TRBV18 to TRBJ2-3; 7 nucleotides align to TRBD1. The V gene's germline CDR1 is KGHSH and CDR2 LQKENI. Trimming cost V 1 base and J 1 base; bases outside gene matches: 2. The CDR3 totals 15 residues. In DNA form, the CDR3 reads TGTGCCAGCTCACCACAGGGGGCCGGCACAGATACGCAGTATTTT. As protein: CASSPQGAGTDTQYF.

The rearrangement joins TRBV6-5 to TRBJ2-5, with a weak D call TRBD1 (5 bases). V lost 5 bases to trimming and J lost 7 bases, with 14 bases between them. The length of the CDR3 is 13 residues. Per germline, CDR1 MNHEY and CDR2 SVGAGI. The CDR3: CASSPRVKGTQYF. The CDR3 DNA reads TGTGCCAGCAGTCCCAGGGTTAAGGGGACCCAGTACTTC.

This clone was detected a few times. The chain couples TRBV7-6 to TRBJ2-2, with a tentative D call TRBD2 (6 bases). CDR3 length: 15 amino acids. The germline CDR1 and CDR2 sequences are SGHVS and FNYEAQ. V was pared by 5 bases and J by 3 bases, with 13 bases between. The CDR3 bases are TGTGCCAGCAGCCCCAGACTAGTAGACACCGGGGAGCTGTTTTTT. Translation: CASSPRLVDTGELFF.

The chain joins TRBV7-8 to TRBJ2-7; maybe TRBD2 (5 bases). Per the germline V gene, CDR1 is SGHVS and CDR2 is FQNEAQ. The V end lost 5 bases, the J end lost 3 bases, and 17 bases lay between the germline ends. This CDR3 is 15 amino acids long. For the CDR3, the DNA is TGTGCCAGCAGCCTCGAGGGTGGGGAACTCTACGAGCAGTACTTC. It is translated as CASSLEGGELYEQYF.

CDR3 coding DNA: TGCGCCAGCAGGAACGACAGGGGTCGCCCCTACGAGCAGTACTTC. Its translation is CASRNDRGRPYEQYF. J is TRBJ2-5 and V is TRBV5-1; 8 nucleotides align to TRBD1. Near its end, the DNA agrees better with TRBJ2-7, so the J call may be wrong. The length of the CDR3 is 15 residues. Germline lookup yields CDR1 SGHRS and CDR2 YFSETQ.

The V gene is TRBV10-2, the J gene TRBJ1-4; 8 bases match TRBD1. The CDR3 has 15 residues. Trimming cost V 3 bases and J 7 bases; bases outside gene matches: 7. Germline V CDR1 and CDR2: WSHSY, SAAADI. CDR3 in DNA: TGCGCCAGCAGTGAACCAGGGGGCGTGGGTGAAAAACTGTTTTTT. Translating it yields CASSEPGGVGEKLFF.

Only one count was recorded for this clone. This rearrangement joins TRBV18 to TRBJ2-1, with 7 bases identical to TRBD1. CDR3 length: 13 amino acids. Germline trimming cut 2 bases from V and 8 bases from J; bases unmatched to any gene: 3. CDR1 is KGHSH, CDR2 LQKENI, per germline. This chain's CDR3 is CASSPEGAHEQFF. CDR3 nucleotides: TGTGCCAGCTCACCAGAGGGGGCACATGAGCAGTTCTTC.

The rearrangement uses TRBV10-2 and TRBJ2-7; 12 bases line up with TRBD1. This CDR3 is 14 amino acids long. Trimming at V came to 6 bases and at J to 3 bases, leaving 3 bases not matched to a gene. In germline, CDR1 is WSHSY, CDR2 SAAADI. The CDR3 DNA is TGCGCCAGCAGAGGGACAGGGGGCCTCTACGAGCAGTACTTC. Translating gives CASRGTGGLYEQYF.

V gene TRBV19 combines with J gene TRBJ2-7; TRBD1 agrees at 7 bases. CDR3 length equals 15 residues. Germline assignment: CDR1 LNHDA and CDR2 SQIVND (reference sequence). V lost 4 bases and J lost 0; bases outside the gene matches: 6. The CDR3 sequence is CASSTTTGTSYEQYF. As DNA, the CDR3 is TGTGCCAGTAGTACCACGACAGGGACCTCCTACGAGCAGTACTTC.

The genes are TRBV7-3 and TRBJ2-4; TRBD1 is a possible D gene (8 bases). CDR3 length: 14 amino acids. Germline CDR1 SGHTA, CDR2 FQGTGA. V lost 5 bases and J lost 5, with 13 bases in between. The CDR3 region has the DNA TGTGCCAGCAGCACTACAGGGGGGGAAAACATTCAGTACTTC. Its protein product is CASSTTGGENIQYF.

The rearrangement joins TRBV5-4 to TRBJ1-2; tentative D call: TRBD1 (5 bases). V dropped 0 bases and J dropped 7 bases, with 16 bases sitting between them. CDR3 size: 15 residues. CDR1 and CDR2 (germline): SGHNT, YYREEE (reference sequence). The CDR3 coding sequence is TGTGCCAGCAGCTTGGTGGCCAGGGAACAAGGTGGCTACACCTTC. Its translation is CASSLVAREQGGYTF.

The chain is built from TRBV28 and TRBJ1-2, with 7 bases matching TRBD1. The ends lost 7 bases at V and 8 bases at J; junction bases unmatched: 4. The CDR3 totals 11 residues. Germline loops: CDR1 MDHEN, CDR2 SYDVKM. CDR3 DNA: TGTGCCAGCACCGACAGGGACGGCTACACCTTC. Translating gives CASTDRDGYTF.

This clone was recorded only once. J is TRBJ2-3 and V is TRBV7-9; TRBD2 matches at 7 bases. The ends lost 5 bases at V and 0 bases at J; junction bases unmatched: 5. Germline V lookup: CDR1 SEHNR, CDR2 FQNEAQ (reference sequence). The CDR3 length is 15 residues. This CDR3 reads CASSASGFSTDTQYF. CDR3 coding DNA: TGTGCCAGCAGCGCTAGCGGTTTTAGCACAGATACGCAGTATTTT.

This clone has a single count. The gene calls are TRBV5-6 and TRBJ2-2; D is perhaps TRBD2 (5 bases). Germline V gives CDR1 SGHDT, CDR2 YYEEEE. CDR3 size: 15 residues. V lost 4 bases, J lost 4 bases, and 14 bases lay in between. The CDR3, as DNA: TGTGCCAGCAGCCACACTAGTCGGGGCACCGGGGAGCTGTTTTTT. It codes for CASSHTSRGTGELFF.

The J gene is TRBJ2-1, the V gene TRBV15; D not resolved. The CDR3 contains 14 residues. V lost 1 base and J lost 8, with 12 bases in between. Germline CDR1 reads LNHNV; CDR2 reads YYDKDF (reference sequence). The CDR3 bases are TGTGCCACCAGCAGAGTTCTTATTCGTGATGAGCAGTTCTTC. This translates into CATSRVLIRDEQFF.

V gene TRBV19 combines with J gene TRBJ1-2, with 8 bases that match TRBD1. Germline CDR1 LNHDA, CDR2 SQIVND (reference sequence). Trimming cost V 6 bases and J 1 base; bases outside gene matches: 7. This CDR3 is built from 15 residues. The CDR3 protein is CASSTDRGGNYGYTF. DNA for the CDR3: TGTGCCAGTAGCACTGACAGGGGCGGTAACTATGGCTACACCTTC.

The J gene is TRBJ2-2, the V gene TRBV30, with D maybe TRBD1 (6 bases). Germline loops: CDR1 GTSNPN, CDR2 SVGIG (reference sequence). V dropped 4 bases and J dropped 7 bases, with 13 bases sitting between them. This CDR3 comprises 13 residues. The CDR3 reads CAWTQGGIGELFF. CDR3 DNA: TGTGCCTGGACCCAAGGGGGTATCGGGGAGCTGTTTTTT.